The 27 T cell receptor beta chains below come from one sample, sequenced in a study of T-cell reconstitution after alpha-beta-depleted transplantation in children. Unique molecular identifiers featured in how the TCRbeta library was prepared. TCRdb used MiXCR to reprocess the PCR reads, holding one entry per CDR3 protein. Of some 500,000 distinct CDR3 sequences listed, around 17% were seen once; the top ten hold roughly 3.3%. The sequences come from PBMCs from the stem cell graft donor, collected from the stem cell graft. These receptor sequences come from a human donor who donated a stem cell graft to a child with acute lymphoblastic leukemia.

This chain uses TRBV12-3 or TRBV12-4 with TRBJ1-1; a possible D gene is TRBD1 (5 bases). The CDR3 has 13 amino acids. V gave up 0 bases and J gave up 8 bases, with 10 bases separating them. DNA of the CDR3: TGTGCCAGCAGTTTAGCGCTCCACAGGGAAGCTTTCTTT. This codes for CASSLALHREAFF.

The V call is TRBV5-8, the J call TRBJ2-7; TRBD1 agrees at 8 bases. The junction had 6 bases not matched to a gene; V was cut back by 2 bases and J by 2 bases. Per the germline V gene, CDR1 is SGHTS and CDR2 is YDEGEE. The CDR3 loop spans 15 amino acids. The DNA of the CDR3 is TGTGCCAGCAGCTTATGGACAGGGCCTACCTACGAGCAGTACTTC. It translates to CASSLWTGPTYEQYF.

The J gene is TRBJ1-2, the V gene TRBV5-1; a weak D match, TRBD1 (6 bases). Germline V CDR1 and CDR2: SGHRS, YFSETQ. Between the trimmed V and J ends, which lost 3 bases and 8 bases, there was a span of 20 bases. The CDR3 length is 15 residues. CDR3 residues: CASSSGDRRTRGYTF. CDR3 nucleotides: TGCGCCAGCAGCTCAGGGGACCGCCGGACTAGGGGCTACACCTTC.

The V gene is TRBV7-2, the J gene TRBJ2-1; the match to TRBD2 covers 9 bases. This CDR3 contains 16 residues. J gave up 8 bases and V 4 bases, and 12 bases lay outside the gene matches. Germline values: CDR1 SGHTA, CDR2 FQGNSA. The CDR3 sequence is CASSSPLAGASDEQFF. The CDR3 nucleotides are TGTGCCAGCAGCTCTCCCTTAGCGGGAGCGTCGGATGAGCAGTTCTTC. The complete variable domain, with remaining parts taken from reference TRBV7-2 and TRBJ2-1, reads GAGVSQSPSNKVTEKGKDVELRCDPISGHTALYWYRQSLGQGLEFLIYFQGNSAPDKSGLPSDRFSAERTGGSVSTLTIQRTQQEDSAVYLCASSSPLAGASDEQFFGPGTRLTVL.

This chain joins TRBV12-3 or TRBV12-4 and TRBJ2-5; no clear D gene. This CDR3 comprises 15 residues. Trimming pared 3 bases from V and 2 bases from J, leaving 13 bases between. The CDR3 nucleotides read TGTGCCAGCAGTTTGGCCACAGATCTACAAGAGACCCAGTACTTC. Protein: CASSLATDLQETQYF.

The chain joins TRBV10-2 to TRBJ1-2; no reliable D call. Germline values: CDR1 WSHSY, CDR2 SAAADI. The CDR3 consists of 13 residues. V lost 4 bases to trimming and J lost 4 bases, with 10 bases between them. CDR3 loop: CASSGLPLYGYTF. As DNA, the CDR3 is TGCGCCAGCAGTGGCCTCCCCCTCTATGGCTACACCTTC.

CDR3 nucleotide sequence: TGTGCCAGCAGCGGACGCGACTGGTCCTACGAGCAGTACTTC. Translation gives CASSGRDWSYEQYF. The gene calls are TRBV7-9 and TRBJ2-7; D uncertain. CDR1 is SEHNR and CDR2 is FQNEAQ in the germline V gene (reference sequence). There are 14 residues in the CDR3. V lost 5 bases and J lost 1, with 12 bases in between.

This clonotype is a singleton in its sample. This chain's CDR3 is CASVHRARYEQYF. As DNA, the CDR3 is TGTGCCAGCGTACACAGGGCGAGATACGAGCAGTACTTC. This sequence joins TRBV6-1 and TRBJ2-7, with a possible D match to TRBD1 (6 bases). This CDR3 is 13 amino acids long. V gave up 8 bases and J gave up 4 bases, with 15 bases separating them. Germline CDR1 reads MNHNS; CDR2 reads SASEGT.

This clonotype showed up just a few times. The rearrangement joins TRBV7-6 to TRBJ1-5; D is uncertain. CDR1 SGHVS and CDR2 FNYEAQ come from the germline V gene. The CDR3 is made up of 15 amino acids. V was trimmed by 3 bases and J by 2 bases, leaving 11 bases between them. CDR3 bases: TGTGCCAGCAGCTTGGACGGCGGGCGCAATCAGCCCCAGCATTTT. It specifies CASSLDGGRNQPQHF.

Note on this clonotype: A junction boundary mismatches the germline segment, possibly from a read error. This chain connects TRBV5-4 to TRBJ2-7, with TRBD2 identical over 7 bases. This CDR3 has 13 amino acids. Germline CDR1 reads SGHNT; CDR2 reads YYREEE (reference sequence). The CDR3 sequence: CASSAGLSFEQYF. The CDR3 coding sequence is TGTGCCAGCAGCGCGGGACTATCCTTCGAGCAGTACTTC.

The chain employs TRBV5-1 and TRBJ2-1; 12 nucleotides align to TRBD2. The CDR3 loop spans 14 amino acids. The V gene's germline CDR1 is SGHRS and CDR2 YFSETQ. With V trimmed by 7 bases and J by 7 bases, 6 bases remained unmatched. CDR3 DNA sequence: TGCGCCAGCTCTAGCGGGAGGGGAGAAAATGAGCAGTTCTTC. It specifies CASSSGRGENEQFF.

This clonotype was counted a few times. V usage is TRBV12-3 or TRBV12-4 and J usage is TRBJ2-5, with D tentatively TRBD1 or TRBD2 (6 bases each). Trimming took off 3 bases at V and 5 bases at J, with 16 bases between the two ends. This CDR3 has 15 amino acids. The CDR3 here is CASSFLDRGRETQYF. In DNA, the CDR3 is TGTGCCAGCAGTTTCCTCGACCGGGGGCGGGAGACCCAGTACTTC.

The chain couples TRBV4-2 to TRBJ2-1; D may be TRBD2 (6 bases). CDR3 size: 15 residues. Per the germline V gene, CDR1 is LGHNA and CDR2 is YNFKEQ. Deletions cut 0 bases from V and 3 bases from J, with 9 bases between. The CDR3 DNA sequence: TGTGCCAGCAGCCAAGATAGCGGCGACTACAATGAGCAGTTCTTC. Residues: CASSQDSGDYNEQFF.

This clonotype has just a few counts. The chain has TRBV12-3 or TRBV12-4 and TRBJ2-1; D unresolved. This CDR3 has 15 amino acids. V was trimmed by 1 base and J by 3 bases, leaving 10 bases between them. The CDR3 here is CASSLDRSHYNEQFF. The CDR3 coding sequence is TGTGCCAGCAGTTTAGATAGGAGCCACTACAATGAGCAGTTCTTC.

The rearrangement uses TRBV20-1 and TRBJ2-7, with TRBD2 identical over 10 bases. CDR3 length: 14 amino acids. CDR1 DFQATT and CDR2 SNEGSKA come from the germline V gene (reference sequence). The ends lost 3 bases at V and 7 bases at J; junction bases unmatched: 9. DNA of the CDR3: TGCAGTGCTAGGAGAGCGGGGGGGCCCATGGAGCAGTACTTC. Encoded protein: CSARRAGGPMEQYF.

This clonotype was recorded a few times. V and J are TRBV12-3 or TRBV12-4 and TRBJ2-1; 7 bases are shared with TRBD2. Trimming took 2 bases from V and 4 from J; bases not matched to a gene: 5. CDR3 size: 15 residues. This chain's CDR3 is CASSLWMGGYNEQFF. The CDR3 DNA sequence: TGTGCCAGCAGTTTATGGATGGGGGGGTACAATGAGCAGTTCTTC.

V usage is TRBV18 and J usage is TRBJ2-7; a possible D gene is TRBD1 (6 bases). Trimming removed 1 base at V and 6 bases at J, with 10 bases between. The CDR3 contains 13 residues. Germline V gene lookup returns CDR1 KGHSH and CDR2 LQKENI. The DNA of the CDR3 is TGTGCCAGCTCACCACTCACAGGGTCCGAGCAGTACTTC. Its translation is CASSPLTGSEQYF.

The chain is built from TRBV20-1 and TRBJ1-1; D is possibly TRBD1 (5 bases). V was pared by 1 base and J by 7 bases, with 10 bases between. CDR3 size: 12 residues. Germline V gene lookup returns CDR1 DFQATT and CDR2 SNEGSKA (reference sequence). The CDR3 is CSARVLGDEAFF. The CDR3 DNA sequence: TGCAGTGCTAGAGTTTTAGGGGATGAAGCTTTCTTT.

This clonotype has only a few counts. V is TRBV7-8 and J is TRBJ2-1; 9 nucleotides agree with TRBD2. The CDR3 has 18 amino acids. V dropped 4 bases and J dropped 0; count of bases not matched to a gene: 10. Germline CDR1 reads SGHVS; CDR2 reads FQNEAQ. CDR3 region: CASSSRTSAGASYNEQFF. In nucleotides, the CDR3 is TGTGCCAGCAGCTCACGGACTAGCGCAGGAGCCTCCTACAATGAGCAGTTCTTC.

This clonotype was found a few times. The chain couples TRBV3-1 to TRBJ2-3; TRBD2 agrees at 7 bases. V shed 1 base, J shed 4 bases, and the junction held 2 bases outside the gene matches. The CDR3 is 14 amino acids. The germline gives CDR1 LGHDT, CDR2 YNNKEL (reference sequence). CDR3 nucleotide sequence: TGTGCCAGCAGCCAAGCACTAGCGTCAGATACGCAGTATTTT. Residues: CASSQALASDTQYF.

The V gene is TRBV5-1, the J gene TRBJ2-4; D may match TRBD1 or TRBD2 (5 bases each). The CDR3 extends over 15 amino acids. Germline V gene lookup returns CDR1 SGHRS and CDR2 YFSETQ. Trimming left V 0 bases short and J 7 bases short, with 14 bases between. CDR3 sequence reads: CASSLDWSGGNIQYF. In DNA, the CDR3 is TGCGCCAGCAGCTTGGATTGGAGTGGGGGTAACATTCAGTACTTC.

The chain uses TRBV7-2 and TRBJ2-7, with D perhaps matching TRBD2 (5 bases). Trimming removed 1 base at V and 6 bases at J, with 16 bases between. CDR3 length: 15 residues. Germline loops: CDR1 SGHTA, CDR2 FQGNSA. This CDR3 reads CASSLERRRVGEQYF. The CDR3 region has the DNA TGTGCCAGCAGCTTAGAGCGCCGGCGGGTGGGCGAGCAGTACTTC.

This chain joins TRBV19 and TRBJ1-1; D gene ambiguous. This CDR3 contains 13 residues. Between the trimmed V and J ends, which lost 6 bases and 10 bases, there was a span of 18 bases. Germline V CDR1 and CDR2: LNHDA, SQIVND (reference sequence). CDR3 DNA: TGTGCCAGTAGAGGTTCTGACGCTTCGAGAGCTTTCTTT. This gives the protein CASRGSDASRAFF.

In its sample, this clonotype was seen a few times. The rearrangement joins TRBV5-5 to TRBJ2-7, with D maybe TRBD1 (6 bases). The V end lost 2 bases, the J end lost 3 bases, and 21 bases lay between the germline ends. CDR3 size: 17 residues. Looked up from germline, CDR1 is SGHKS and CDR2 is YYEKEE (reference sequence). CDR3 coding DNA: TGTGCCAGCAGCTTTCTTATGGACAGCCTCCGGAGCTACGAGCAGTACTTC. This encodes CASSFLMDSLRSYEQYF.

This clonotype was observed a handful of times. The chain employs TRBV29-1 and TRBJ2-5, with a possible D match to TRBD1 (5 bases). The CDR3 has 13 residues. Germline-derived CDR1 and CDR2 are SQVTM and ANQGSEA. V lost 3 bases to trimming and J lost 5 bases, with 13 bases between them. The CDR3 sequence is CSVDYLGRETQYF. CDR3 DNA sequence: TGCAGCGTTGATTACCTGGGGCGGGAGACCCAGTACTTC.

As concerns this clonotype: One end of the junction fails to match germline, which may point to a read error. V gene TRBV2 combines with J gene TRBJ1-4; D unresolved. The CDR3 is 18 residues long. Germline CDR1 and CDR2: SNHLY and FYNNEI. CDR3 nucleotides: TGTGCCTGCAGCCCCCAGCCAGGCCTATTCGGGGATAATGAAAAACTGTTTTTT. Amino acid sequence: CACSPQPGLFGDNEKLFF.

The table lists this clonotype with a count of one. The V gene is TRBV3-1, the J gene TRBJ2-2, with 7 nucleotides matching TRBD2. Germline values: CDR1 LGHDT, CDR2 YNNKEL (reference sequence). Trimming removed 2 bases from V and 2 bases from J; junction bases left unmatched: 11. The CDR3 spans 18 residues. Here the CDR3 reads CASSQRTGGRLNTGELFF. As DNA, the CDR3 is TGTGCCAGCAGCCAACGCACGGGGGGACGGCTAAACACCGGGGAGCTGTTTTTT.